The T cell receptor beta chain described here comes from a study of blood T cells in healthy people across ages. This CDR3 contains 14 residues. Germline CDR1 is MGHRA and CDR2 is YSYEKL. With 1 base removed from V and 1 base from J, the gap between germline ends came to 8 bases. PCR was performed a second time for roughly 7 to 12 cycles using a sample-barcoded 5' primer and a J-beta primer mix. One entry per CDR3 protein results from TCRdb running MiXCR on the 5' RACE reads. The data hold fewer than 800,000 distinct CDR3 sequences, with under 25% observed a single time. This receptor was identified in a man in his 70s in good health. The specimen sequenced was blood. V and J are TRBV4-1 and TRBJ2-7, with D hard to call. CDR3 residues: CASSQVDGSYEQYF. The CDR3 region has the DNA TGCGCCAGCAGCCAAGTGGACGGATCCTACGAGCAGTACTTC.